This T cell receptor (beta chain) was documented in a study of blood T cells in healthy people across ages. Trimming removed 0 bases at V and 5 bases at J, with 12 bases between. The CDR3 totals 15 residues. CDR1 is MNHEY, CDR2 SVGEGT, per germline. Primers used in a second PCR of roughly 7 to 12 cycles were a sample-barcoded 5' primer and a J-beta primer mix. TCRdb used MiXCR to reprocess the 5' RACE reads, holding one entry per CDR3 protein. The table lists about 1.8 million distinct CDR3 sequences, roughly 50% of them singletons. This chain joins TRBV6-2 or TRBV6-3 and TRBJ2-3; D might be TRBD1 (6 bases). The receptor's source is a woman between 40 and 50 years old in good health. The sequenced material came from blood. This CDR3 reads CASSYSRQGRDTQYF. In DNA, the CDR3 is TGTGCCAGCAGTTACTCGCGGCAGGGGAGAGATACGCAGTATTTT.